The 29 T cell receptor beta chains given below trace back to one sample, sequenced in a study of shared clonotypes between healthy human individuals. Assay used: immunoSEQ multiplex PCR; TCRdb lists only in-frame clones, some missing. The repertoire includes over a million clones, around 78% of them detected once, and approximately 0.52% sits in the top ten. Specimen: memory CD4+ T cells from PBMCs. Regarding subset: CD45RA-negative fraction. The source of these receptors is a man between 18 and 35 years old in good health. Some clones in this sample may be carry-over from other donors' samples.

V is TRBV7-3 and J is TRBJ2-7; TRBD2 agrees at 7 bases. The J segment lost 3 bases and the V segment lost 2 bases, leaving 4 bases of the junction unmatched. From germline, CDR1 is SGHTA and CDR2 FQGTGA. This CDR3 is 14 amino acids long. The CDR3 coding sequence is TGTGCCAGCAGCTTAGCGGGAGTTCGCTACGAGCAGTACTTC. Protein sequence: CASSLAGVRYEQYF.

The table lists this clone with a few counts. The chain uses TRBV28 and TRBJ1-5, with D hard to call. Germline values: CDR1 MDHEN, CDR2 SYDVKM. The CDR3 consists of 14 residues. V dropped 3 bases and J dropped 5 bases, with 11 bases sitting between them. DNA for the CDR3: TGTGCCAGCAGTTTTAGCCAGGCCTATCAGCCCCAGCATTTT. It yields the protein CASSFSQAYQPQHF.

Only one count was recorded for this clone. DNA of the CDR3: TGCGCCAGCAGACCACCTAGCGGCCACTACAATGAGCAGTTCTTC. This sequence encodes CASRPPSGHYNEQFF. The chain recombines TRBV5-1 with TRBJ2-1; 7 nucleotides agree with TRBD2. This CDR3 has 15 residues. Unmatched junction bases numbered 8, after V lost 5 bases and J lost 3 bases. Per the germline V gene, CDR1 is SGHRS and CDR2 is YFSETQ.

CDR3 region: CASRLTGGKHF. The CDR3 nucleotides read TGTGCCAGCAGGCTGACAGGGGGCAAGCATTTT. The V and J genes are TRBV28 and TRBJ1-5; TRBD1 matches at 10 bases. Germline assignment: CDR1 MDHEN and CDR2 SYDVKM. V was pared by 6 bases and J by 14 bases, with 4 bases of the junction left unmatched. The CDR3 is 11 residues long.

V is TRBV29-1 and J is TRBJ2-2; TRBD2 aligns across 14 bases. Germline V gene sequence: CDR1 SQVTM, CDR2 ANQGSEA. V gave up 7 bases and J gave up 5 bases; unmatched junction bases: 9. The CDR3 has 16 amino acids. Written as DNA, the CDR3 is TGCAGCGCCACGGGACTAGCGGGAGTTGGGACCGGGGAGCTGTTTTTT. This encodes CSATGLAGVGTGELFF.

The V call is TRBV10-3, the J call TRBJ1-2; unclear D gene. The CDR3 extends over 15 amino acids. Looked up from germline, CDR1 is ENHRY and CDR2 is SYGVKD. Trimming removed 2 bases from V and 4 bases from J, with 14 bases in between. In DNA form, the CDR3 reads TGTGCCATCAGTGAGGCGTCCGGGTCCTCCTATGGCTACACCTTC. Translating gives CAISEASGSSYGYTF.

The chain recombines TRBV5-1 with TRBJ2-3, with 10 bases that match TRBD1. The CDR3 length is 16 residues. With 4 bases clipped from V and 4 bases from J, the junction kept 9 bases outside the gene matches. Germline V gene sequence: CDR1 SGHRS, CDR2 YFSETQ. This CDR3 reads CASSPNRDRGADTQYF. Here the CDR3 DNA reads TGCGCCAGCAGCCCCAACCGGGACAGGGGAGCAGATACGCAGTATTTT.

This clone was detected a few times. This chain uses TRBV5-1 with TRBJ1-1; 8 bases align to TRBD1. CDR3 length equals 14 residues. Trimming removed 2 bases from V and 5 bases from J; junction bases left unmatched: 5. Germline loops: CDR1 SGHRS, CDR2 YFSETQ. The CDR3 loop is CASSLDRGSTEAFF. The CDR3 region has the DNA TGCGCCAGCAGCTTAGACAGGGGCTCAACTGAAGCTTTCTTT.

V usage is TRBV15 and J usage is TRBJ1-4; 9 bases match TRBD1. The CDR3 is 14 amino acids. V gave up 2 bases and J gave up 7 bases; unmatched junction bases: 2. The germline CDR1 and CDR2 sequences are LNHNV and YYDKDF (reference sequence). CDR3 nucleotide sequence: TGTGCCACCAGCAGACGGACAGGGGTTGAAAAACTGTTTTTT. As protein: CATSRRTGVEKLFF.

The chain is built from TRBV7-2 and TRBJ2-2, with a weak D call TRBD1 (6 bases). Trimming shortened V by 6 bases and J by 1 base, and 15 bases separated the two germline ends. Germline V gene lookup returns CDR1 SGHTA and CDR2 FQGNSA. This CDR3 is built from 16 residues. CDR3 coding DNA: TGTGCCAGCAGTACAGTAGGGACAAAGAACACCGGGGAGCTGTTTTTT. It yields the protein CASSTVGTKNTGELFF.

Only a few counts were recorded for this clone. The chain employs TRBV10-3 and TRBJ2-5; 8 nucleotides line up with TRBD1. Matching the DNA end better, TRBJ2-7 makes the J call doubtful. CDR3 size: 16 residues. The germline V gene has CDR1 ENHRY and CDR2 SYGVKD. The CDR3, as DNA: TGTGCCATCAGTGGGCAGGGGGCCCAAAGCTCCTACGAGCAGTACTTC. It yields the protein CAISGQGAQSSYEQYF.

The gene calls are TRBV28 and TRBJ1-3, with 8 bases aligning to TRBD1. Unmatched junction bases numbered 3, after V lost 6 bases and J lost 2 bases. Germline-derived CDR1 and CDR2 are MDHEN and SYDVKM. The CDR3 totals 14 residues. The CDR3 spells CASRMTGAGNTIYF. The CDR3 DNA sequence: TGTGCCAGCAGGATGACAGGGGCTGGAAACACCATATATTTT.

This clone was seen only once. This CDR3 is also generated by other DNA sequences in the sample. The chain uses TRBV19 and TRBJ2-6; D tentatively reads TRBD1 or TRBD2 (5 bases each). Between the trimmed V and J ends, which lost 4 bases and 3 bases, there was a span of 7 bases. Germline CDR1 is LNHDA and CDR2 is SQIVND (reference sequence). The CDR3 length is 14 residues. CDR3 sequence reads: CASSRGSGANVLTF. In DNA form, the CDR3 reads TGTGCCAGTAGTAGGGGGAGTGGGGCCAACGTCCTGACTTTC.

This clone was counted between two and nine times. This chain links TRBV6-5 with TRBJ1-1; D is possibly TRBD1 (5 bases). V lost 7 bases to trimming and J lost 5 bases, with 17 bases between them. This CDR3 spans 14 amino acids. Germline CDR1 MNHEY, CDR2 SVGAGI. As DNA, the CDR3 is TGTGCCAGCACCCGGGACGGTGGGGCAACTGAAGCTTTCTTT. This translates into CASTRDGGATEAFF.

This chain uses TRBV2 with TRBJ1-2; D ambiguous. Germline CDR1 reads SNHLY; CDR2 reads FYNNEI. The CDR3 has 11 residues. V gave up 10 bases and J gave up 7 bases, with 13 bases separating them. The CDR3 here is CAISGFSGYTF. The CDR3 DNA reads as TGTGCCATCTCAGGCTTTTCTGGCTACACCTTC.

The rearrangement joins TRBV4-1 to TRBJ2-1; 8 bases match TRBD2. Germline CDR1 and CDR2: MGHRA and YSYEKL. With 5 bases clipped from V and 3 bases from J, the junction kept 6 bases outside the gene matches. The length of the CDR3 is 15 residues. The CDR3 sequence is CASSRGSGSYNEQFF. CDR3 in DNA: TGCGCCAGCAGCAGAGGCAGCGGGAGCTACAATGAGCAGTTCTTC.

This sequence joins TRBV29-1 and TRBJ2-7, with TRBD1 matching 10 bases. Germline V gene sequence: CDR1 SQVTM, CDR2 ANQGSEA. The V gene end was trimmed by 7 bases and the J gene end by 4 bases; junction bases not matched to a gene: 7. CDR3 length: 13 residues. CDR3 in DNA: TGCAGCGCCCAGACAGGGGGCGCGTACGAGCAGTACTTC. Protein product: CSAQTGGAYEQYF.

The chain recombines TRBV4-3 with TRBJ2-3, with 10 bases fitting TRBD2. Per germline, CDR1 LGHNA and CDR2 YSLEER. J gave up 2 bases and V 0 bases, and 8 bases lay outside the gene matches. The CDR3 loop spans 18 amino acids. CDR3 sequence: CASSQEHLTSGHTDTQYF. CDR3 sequence (DNA): TGCGCCAGCAGCCAAGAACACTTGACTAGCGGGCACACAGATACGCAGTATTTT.

This clone was found many times. This chain connects TRBV4-1 to TRBJ2-5, with D possibly being TRBD2 (5 bases). V was pared by 3 bases and J by 4 bases, with 9 bases between. CDR1 and CDR2 from the germline V gene are MGHRA and YSYEKL. The CDR3 length is 13 residues. CDR3 sequence reads: CASSQGEGETQYF. Written as DNA, the CDR3 is TGCGCCAGCAGCCAGGGAGAAGGAGAGACCCAGTACTTC.

This chain joins TRBV5-6 and TRBJ1-1; perhaps TRBD1 as D (6 bases). This CDR3 is 15 amino acids long. V lost 0 bases and J 3 bases, leaving 12 bases between the germline ends. In germline, CDR1 is SGHDT, CDR2 YYEEEE. The CDR3 loop is CASSLVRWGHTEAFF. The CDR3 DNA sequence: TGTGCCAGCAGCTTGGTGCGTTGGGGGCACACTGAAGCTTTCTTT.

A note on this clone: Other DNA sequences in the sample encode the same CDR3. J is TRBJ2-3 and V is TRBV7-2, with 8 nucleotides matching TRBD2. Germline lookup yields CDR1 SGHTA and CDR2 FQGNSA. CDR3 length equals 15 residues. V dropped 1 base and J dropped 0; count of bases not matched to a gene: 0. CDR3 protein: CASSLGGRSTDTQYF. CDR3 nucleotides: TGTGCCAGCAGCTTAGGCGGGAGGAGCACAGATACGCAGTATTTT.

This chain joins TRBV10-3 and TRBJ1-6, with 7 bases fitting TRBD1. Germline V gene data show CDR1 as ENHRY and CDR2 as SYGVKD. The CDR3 spans 14 residues. The V segment lost 4 bases and the J segment 8 bases; nucleotides outside the gene matches: 5. The CDR3 loop is CAISAAGGDSPLHF. The CDR3 DNA reads TGTGCCATCAGTGCGGCAGGGGGGGATTCACCCCTCCACTTT.

V and J are TRBV5-1 and TRBJ2-3, with TRBD2 matching over 9 bases. The J segment lost 3 bases and the V segment lost 0 bases, leaving 2 bases of the junction unmatched. Germline V gene sequence: CDR1 SGHRS, CDR2 YFSETQ. This CDR3 is 15 amino acids long. CDR3 nucleotide sequence: TGCGCCAGCAGCTTGGTACTAGCGGGTACAGATACGCAGTATTTT. Protein: CASSLVLAGTDTQYF.

This clone has only one observation. This rearrangement joins TRBV5-1 to TRBJ2-4; 8 positions match TRBD1. The V gene end was trimmed by 0 bases and the J gene end by 6 bases; junction bases not matched to a gene: 5. Per germline, CDR1 SGHRS and CDR2 YFSETQ. CDR3 size: 15 residues. CDR3 coding DNA: TGCGCCAGCAGCTTGGCCGCAGGGGGCAGAAACATTCAGTACTTC. Translation: CASSLAAGGRNIQYF.

The V gene is TRBV27, the J gene TRBJ2-7; possibly TRBD1 for D (5 bases). CDR3 length: 16 amino acids. CDR1 is MNHEY, CDR2 SMNVEV, per germline (reference sequence). The V end lost 3 bases, the J end lost 2 bases, and 17 bases lay between the germline ends. CDR3 nucleotides: TGTGCCAGCAGTTTTTCATACTACGACAGAGCCTACGAGCAGTACTTC. Residues: CASSFSYYDRAYEQYF.

The CDR3 DNA follows: TGCGCCGAAGAAAACCCCCCATGGGGCTACACCTTC. This codes for CAEENPPWGYTF. The J gene is TRBJ1-2, the V gene TRBV23-1; D call uncertain. TRBV23-1 falls under the ORF class, with uncertain function. Trimming pared 11 bases from V and 8 bases from J, leaving 18 bases between. There are 12 residues in the CDR3.

The rearrangement joins TRBV28 to TRBJ1-2, with D unresolved. Trimming removed 11 bases at V and 2 bases at J, with 15 bases between. The CDR3 is made up of 13 amino acids. Germline V CDR1 and CDR2: MDHEN, SYDVKM. The CDR3 loop reads CASMLNLNYGYTF. The CDR3 DNA reads as TGTGCCTCCATGTTGAATCTCAACTATGGCTACACCTTC.

J is TRBJ2-3 and V is TRBV10-3, with 12 bases fitting TRBD2. Looked up from germline, CDR1 is ENHRY and CDR2 is SYGVKD. There are 14 residues in the CDR3. After removal of 7 bases from V and 4 bases from J, the junction contained 3 bases not matched to a gene. CDR3 in amino acids: CAIKTSGSADTQYF. CDR3 DNA sequence: TGTGCCATCAAGACTAGCGGGAGCGCAGATACGCAGTATTTT.

The chain couples TRBV27 to TRBJ2-5; possibly TRBD2 for D (6 bases). This CDR3 is 16 amino acids long. CDR1 is MNHEY and CDR2 is SMNVEV in the germline V gene (reference sequence). Trimming cost V 2 bases and J 5 bases, with 18 bases left between them. The CDR3 protein is CASSLGRWGGRETQYF. The CDR3 DNA reads TGTGCCAGCAGTTTAGGGCGCTGGGGAGGACGGGAGACCCAGTACTTC.